The entry below describes one T cell receptor (beta chain). Its target is not known. These data come from a study of cytomegalovirus exposure and HLA in healthy donors. Whole-study findings and limits: When analyzed later, a missense DCLRE1C variant was found to be linked to TCR beta V- and J-gene trimming. In vitro assays verified that a few CMV-associated chains recognized CMV antigens specifically.

Primers included in the PCR were 60 Vbeta and 13 Jbeta primers. Clones were read by immunoSEQ multiplex PCR, and TCRdb kept only the in-frame ones, dropping some. The sample lists about 120,000 clones, about two thirds occurring once. Per germline, CDR1 SEHNR and CDR2 FQNEAQ (reference sequence). CDR3 length equals 15 residues. With V trimmed by 3 bases and J by 6 bases, 7 bases remained unmatched. This sequence joins TRBV7-9 and TRBJ1-5, with 8 bases fitting TRBD1. This clonotype was obtained from a man aged 30 to 39 in good health and CMV-seronegative. Source material: PBMCs. The CDR3 nucleotides are TGTGCCAGCAGCTTTGGGACAGGAGACGTTCAGCCCCAGCATTTT. Protein sequence: CASSFGTGDVQPQHF.